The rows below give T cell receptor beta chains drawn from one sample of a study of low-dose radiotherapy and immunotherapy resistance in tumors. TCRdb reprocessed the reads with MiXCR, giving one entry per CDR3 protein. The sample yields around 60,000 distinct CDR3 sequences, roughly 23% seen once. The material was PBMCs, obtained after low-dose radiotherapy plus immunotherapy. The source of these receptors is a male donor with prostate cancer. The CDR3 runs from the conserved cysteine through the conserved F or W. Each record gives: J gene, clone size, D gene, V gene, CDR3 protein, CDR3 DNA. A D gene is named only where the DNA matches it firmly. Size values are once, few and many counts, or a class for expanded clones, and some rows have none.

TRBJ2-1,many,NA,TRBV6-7,CASSYSLASCGEQFF,TGTGCCAGCAGTTACTCGCTGGCGAGCTGCGGTGAGCAGTTCTTC
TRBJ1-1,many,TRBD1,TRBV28,CASRRDRGWRGTEAFF,TGTGCCAGCAGGAGGGACAGGGGGTGGCGAGGCACTGAAGCTTTCTTT
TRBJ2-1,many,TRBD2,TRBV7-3,CASSLTTSGTYNEQFF,TGTGCCAGCAGCTTAACGACTAGCGGGACCTACAATGAGCAGTTCTTC
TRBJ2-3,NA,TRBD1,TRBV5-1,CASSLTGTGGTDTQYF,TGCGCCAGCAGCTTGACCGGGACAGGGGGCACAGATACGCAGTATTTT
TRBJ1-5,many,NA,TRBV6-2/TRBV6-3,CASSSRQTSNQPQHF,TGTGCCAGCAGTTCACGACAGACAAGCAATCAGCCCCAGCATTTT
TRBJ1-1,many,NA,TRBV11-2,CASSTGFEAFF,TGTGCCAGCAGTACAGGGTTTGAAGCTTTCTTT
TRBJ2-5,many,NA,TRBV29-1,CSVAQETQYF,TGCAGCGTTGCACAAGAGACCCAGTACTTC
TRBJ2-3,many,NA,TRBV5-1,CASSLQDVADTQYF,TGCGCCAGCAGCTTGCAGGACGTGGCGGATACGCAGTATTTT
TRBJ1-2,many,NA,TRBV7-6,CASSLYSGPSNNYGYTF,TGTGCCAGCAGCTTGTATTCTGGACCGTCAAATAACTATGGCTACACCTTC
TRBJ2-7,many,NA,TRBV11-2,CASSSAMAGNPYEQYF,TGTGCCAGCAGCTCCGCTATGGCCGGGAATCCCTACGAGCAGTACTTC
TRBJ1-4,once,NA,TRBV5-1,CASSLGSTNEKLFF,TGCGCCAGCAGCTTGGGGTCAACTAATGAAAAACTGTTTTTT
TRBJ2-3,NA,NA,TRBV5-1,CASSLDYGDTQYF,TGCGCCAGCAGCTTGGACTATGGGGATACGCAGTATTTT
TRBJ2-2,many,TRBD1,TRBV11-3,CSSSPRPGQGTGELFF,TGTTCCAGCAGCCCTAGACCCGGACAGGGCACCGGGGAGCTGTTTTTT
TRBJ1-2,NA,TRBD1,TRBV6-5,CASSEEAGGSGYTF,TGTGCCAGCAGTGAGGAGGCAGGGGGCTCTGGCTACACCTTC
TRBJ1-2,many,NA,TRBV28,CASSSPGQGIGYTF,TGTGCCAGCAGTTCGCCGGGACAAGGAATTGGCTACACCTTC